The TCR beta chain described here comes from a study of neurological immune-mediated disorders. Findings and limits, study-wide: HTLV-1-associated myelopathy showed the most TCR clonal expansion; multiple sclerosis the least, below healthy controls. Among expanded clones, no CDR3 amino acid sequences were shared across subjects, a pattern suggesting private repertoires in all groups. One related-CDR3 cluster, identified by phylogenetic grouping, held the repertoires of 18 of 34 multiple sclerosis patients and was a possible signature.

It was by 5'RACE with 10-nucleotide random UMIs that the cDNA was made. TCRdb reprocessed the 5' RACE reads via MiXCR and lists one record per CDR3 protein. The top ten hold approximately 2.2% of the sample, which has about 40,000 distinct CDR3 sequences, about 2.5% seen once. This clonotype was recorded many times. No antigen is known for it. This TCR was sampled from a middle-aged man with multiple sclerosis. Material for sequencing was PBMCs.

For the CDR3, the DNA is TGCGCCAGCAGCTTGGAATGGGGGGAGGTGAACACTGAAGCTTTCTTT. This codes for CASSLEWGEVNTEAFF. The rearrangement uses TRBV5-1 and TRBJ1-1, with D perhaps matching TRBD1 (5 bases). Germline loops: CDR1 SGHRS, CDR2 YFSETQ. The CDR3 is 16 residues long. Trimming removed 0 bases at V and 0 bases at J, with 12 bases between.